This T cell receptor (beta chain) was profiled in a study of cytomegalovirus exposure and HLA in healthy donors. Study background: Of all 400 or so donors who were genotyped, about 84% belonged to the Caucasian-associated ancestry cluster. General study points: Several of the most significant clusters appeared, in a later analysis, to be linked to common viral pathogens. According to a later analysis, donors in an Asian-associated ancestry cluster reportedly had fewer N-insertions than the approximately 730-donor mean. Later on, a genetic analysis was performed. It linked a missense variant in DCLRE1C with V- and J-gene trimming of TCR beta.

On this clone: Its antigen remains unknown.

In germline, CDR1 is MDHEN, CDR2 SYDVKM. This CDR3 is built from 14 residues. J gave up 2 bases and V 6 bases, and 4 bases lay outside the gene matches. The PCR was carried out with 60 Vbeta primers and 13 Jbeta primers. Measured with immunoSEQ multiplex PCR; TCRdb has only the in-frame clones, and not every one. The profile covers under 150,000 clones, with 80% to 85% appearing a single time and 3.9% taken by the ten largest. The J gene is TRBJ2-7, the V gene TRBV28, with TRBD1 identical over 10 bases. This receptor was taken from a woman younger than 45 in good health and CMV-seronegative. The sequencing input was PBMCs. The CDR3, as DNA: TGTGCCAGCAGAACGGGACAGGGGACCTACGAGCAGTACTTC. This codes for CASRTGQGTYEQYF.